Listed below are T cell receptor beta chains from one sample, sequenced in a study of blood T cell repertoires in COVID-19. The method was immunoSEQ multiplex PCR; TCRdb's version includes in-frame clones alone and lacks a portion of them. The sample consists of 150,000 or so clones, over 60% of them appearing once. Material for sequencing was peripheral blood. These receptors came from a woman of 80 years or more with active or convalescent COVID-19. Each CDR3 is given with its conserved first and last residue. Fields, in order: clone size, V gene, D gene, J gene, CDR3 protein, CDR3 DNA. D genes are given only for firm matches. The size of a clone is reported for some rows only, either as once, few or many, or as a class for expanded clones.

abundance: .
v_gene: TRBV5-6
d_gene: TRBD1
j_gene: TRBJ1-2
CDR3aa: CASSYWTGASTF
CDR3nt: TGTGCCAGCAGCTACTGGACAGGTGCTTCCACCTTC

abundance: .
v_gene: TRBV5-8
d_gene: TRBD1
j_gene: TRBJ1-5
CDR3aa: CASSKGQSFQPQHF
CDR3nt: TGTGCCAGCAGCAAGGGACAGTCTTTTCAGCCCCAGCATTTT

abundance: .
v_gene: TRBV21-1
d_gene: .
j_gene: TRBJ1-3
CDR3aa: CASSKYRGNTIYF
CDR3nt: TGTGCCAGCAGCAAATACAGGGGAAACACCATATATTTT

abundance: once
v_gene: TRBV11-2
d_gene: .
j_gene: TRBJ1-1
CDR3aa: CASSSYRNTEAFF
CDR3nt: TGTGCCAGCAGCTCATACAGAAACACTGAAGCTTTCTTT

abundance: .
v_gene: TRBV21-1
d_gene: .
j_gene: TRBJ1-5
CDR3aa: CASSKATDSNQPQHF
CDR3nt: TGTGCCAGCAGCAAAGCGACAGATAGCAATCAGCCCCAGCATTTT

abundance: .
v_gene: TRBV5-4
d_gene: .
j_gene: TRBJ1-6
CDR3aa: CASSLAGGAKGGNSPLHF
CDR3nt: TGTGCCAGCAGCTTGGCTGGTGGCGCAAAAGGCGGGAATTCACCCCTCCACTTT

abundance: .
v_gene: TRBV15
d_gene: TRBD2
j_gene: TRBJ2-3
CDR3aa: CATKSGGWEDTQYF
CDR3nt: TGTGCCACCAAGAGCGGGGGCTGGGAAGATACGCAGTATTTT

abundance: .
v_gene: TRBV19
d_gene: .
j_gene: TRBJ1-1
CDR3aa: CASSREWDTEAFF
CDR3nt: TGTGCCAGTAGCCGGGAGTGGGACACTGAAGCTTTCTTT

abundance: once
v_gene: TRBV7-2
d_gene: .
j_gene: TRBJ2-7
CDR3aa: CASSLQAEQYF
CDR3nt: TGTGCCAGCAGCCTACAGGCGGAGCAGTACTTC

abundance: .
v_gene: TRBV30
d_gene: .
j_gene: TRBJ1-1
CDR3aa: CAWSVAGNTEAFF
CDR3nt: TGTGCCTGGAGTGTGGCGGGGAATACTGAAGCTTTCTTT

abundance: .
v_gene: TRBV30
d_gene: .
j_gene: TRBJ1-2
CDR3aa: CAWSSGRGYTF
CDR3nt: TGTGCCTGGAGTTCGGGTAGAGGCTACACCTTC

abundance: .
v_gene: TRBV7-9
d_gene: .
j_gene: TRBJ2-5
CDR3aa: CASSPAVRGGGETQYF
CDR3nt: TGTGCCAGCAGCCCCGCTGTGAGGGGGGGCGGGGAGACCCAGTACTTC

abundance: .
v_gene: TRBV21-1
d_gene: .
j_gene: TRBJ2-3
CDR3aa: CASSKAAGADTQYF
CDR3nt: TGTGCCAGCAGCAAAGCGGCGGGGGCAGATACGCAGTATTTT

abundance: .
v_gene: TRBV7-9
d_gene: TRBD1
j_gene: TRBJ1-5
CDR3aa: CASSSTRDRVSNQPQHF
CDR3nt: TGTGCCAGCAGCTCCACCCGGGACAGGGTTAGCAATCAGCCCCAGCATTTT

abundance: .
v_gene: TRBV28
d_gene: TRBD1
j_gene: TRBJ1-4
CDR3aa: CASTGQGKEKLFF
CDR3nt: TGTGCCAGTACGGGACAGGGAAAGGAAAAACTGTTTTTT